One and the same sample provided the 32 T cell receptor beta chains below, sequenced in a study of T cell responses to AZD1222 COVID-19 vaccine. This table comes from immunoSEQ multiplex PCR, and its TCRdb copy is limited to in-frame clones, with some not included. The top ten hold about 15% of the sample, which has around 58,000 clones, about 89% seen once. The sample in question was peripheral blood, obtained 28 days after the second AZD1222 dose. The receptors originated from an adult who received the AZD1222 COVID-19 vaccine.

This chain uses TRBV5-1 with TRBJ1-3; possibly TRBD1 for D (5 bases). The CDR3 contains 16 residues. Germline-derived CDR1 and CDR2 are SGHRS and YFSETQ. V was shortened by 4 bases and J by 4 bases, with 18 bases between the two germline ends. The CDR3 sequence is CASSQRTGQKGNTIYF. The CDR3, as DNA: TGCGCCAGCAGCCAACGGACGGGGCAAAAAGGAAACACCATATATTTT.

V gene TRBV3-1 (or the pseudogene TRBV3-2) combines with J gene TRBJ2-7; 8 nucleotides agree with TRBD1. Trimming took 1 base from V and 2 from J; bases not matched to a gene: 7. Germline lookup yields CDR1 LGHDT and CDR2 YNNKEL (reference sequence). This CDR3 comprises 16 residues. CDR3 sequence (DNA): TGTGCCAGCAGCCAAGTACAGGGGGACAAGCCCTACGAGCAGTACTTC. Its translation is CASSQVQGDKPYEQYF.

The gene calls are TRBV27 and TRBJ2-1; TRBD2 matches at 7 bases. The CDR3 is 15 amino acids. J lost 12 bases, V lost 2 bases, and 13 bases had no gene match. Germline V CDR1 and CDR2: MNHEY, SMNVEV (reference sequence). The chain's CDR3 is CASSLDLAAAQGQFF. The CDR3 DNA reads TGTGCCAGCAGTTTAGATCTAGCGGCCGCCCAGGGGCAGTTCTTC.

This clone occurred once. The chain uses TRBV13 and TRBJ2-3; maybe TRBD1 (5 bases). CDR1 and CDR2 (germline): PRHDT, FYEKMQ (reference sequence). The ends were cut back, 2 bases at V and 14 bases at J, with 14 bases in the middle. The CDR3 sequence is 12 residues long. The CDR3 DNA reads TGTGCCAGCAGCTTAAGACAGACCGGCGGGTATTTT. This sequence encodes CASSLRQTGGYF.

Turning to this clone: At one end, the junction sequence differs from germline, possibly due to a read error. CDR3 residues: CASSSVLDSGARDF. The DNA for the CDR3 is TGTGCCAGCAGTTCTGTTCTAGATAGCGGAGCCCGGGACTTC. The J gene is TRBJ2-7, the V gene TRBV7-2; the D gene is possibly TRBD2 (6 bases). Germline lookup yields CDR1 SGHTA and CDR2 FQGNSA. The CDR3 totals 14 residues.

This clone occurred once. This chain connects TRBV5-4 to TRBJ2-2; D ambiguous. V was trimmed by 0 bases and J by 3 bases, leaving 9 bases between them. This CDR3 spans 15 amino acids. The germline V gene has CDR1 SGHNT and CDR2 YYREEE (reference sequence). The CDR3 DNA reads as TGTGCCAGCAGCTTGGCCCAGGCTTACACCGGGGAGCTGTTTTTT. This codes for CASSLAQAYTGELFF.

J is TRBJ2-5 and V is TRBV9; maybe TRBD2 (5 bases). Trimming took off 0 bases at V and 5 bases at J, with 11 bases between the two ends. The CDR3 has 14 residues. Germline V CDR1 and CDR2: SGDLS, YYNGEE. CDR3 in DNA: TGTGCCAGCAGCGTAGCTGGGGAGCTGGAGACCCAGTACTTC. As protein: CASSVAGELETQYF.

The chain carries TRBV5-1 and TRBJ1-1; TRBD1 might be the D (5 bases). The CDR3 runs to 14 residues. Germline loops: CDR1 SGHRS, CDR2 YFSETQ. Trimming removed 4 bases from V and 3 bases from J, with 13 bases in between. CDR3 sequence: CASSRPGPDTEAFF. CDR3 DNA: TGCGCCAGCAGCAGGCCGGGACCCGACACTGAAGCTTTCTTT. The variable domain in full, with the rest retrieved from reference TRBV5-1 and TRBJ1-1, is KAGVTQTPRYLIKTRGQQVTLSCSPISGHRSVSWYQQTPGQGLQFLFEYFSETQRNKGNFPGRFSGRQFSNSRSEMNVSTLELGDSALYLCASSRPGPDTEAFFGQGTRLTVV.

This chain connects TRBV7-2 to TRBJ2-3; D unclear. In germline, CDR1 is SGHTA, CDR2 FQGNSA. V lost 8 bases and J 6 bases, leaving 3 bases between the germline ends. The CDR3 sequence is 9 residues long. The CDR3 bases are TGTGCCAGCGGGGATACGCAGTATTTT. It translates to CASGDTQYF.

This clone counts as medium-sized. The chain has TRBV6-2 or TRBV6-3 and TRBJ1-1, with 8 bases that match TRBD1. The CDR3 is 14 amino acids. Germline V gene lookup returns CDR1 MNHEY and CDR2 SVGEGT. V trimming: 6 bases; J trimming: 5 bases; junction bases outside the gene matches: 8. CDR3: CASSRAGGPTEAFF. The CDR3 nucleotides are TGTGCCAGCAGCCGTGCAGGGGGCCCTACTGAAGCTTTCTTT.

This chain uses TRBV18 with TRBJ1-1, with D possibly being TRBD1 (5 bases). Germline CDR1 reads KGHSH; CDR2 reads LQKENI. This CDR3 comprises 14 residues. V lost 5 bases and J 1 base, leaving 11 bases between the germline ends. The CDR3 region is CASSGRGSNTEAFF. CDR3 DNA: TGTGCCAGCTCAGGGAGGGGCTCGAACACTGAAGCTTTCTTT.

This sequence joins TRBV7-2 and TRBJ1-2, with D possibly TRBD1 on 6 matching bases. This CDR3 spans 17 amino acids. Trimming shortened V by 5 bases and J by 4 bases, and 23 bases separated the two germline ends. The germline gives CDR1 SGHTA, CDR2 FQGNSA. For the CDR3, the DNA is TGTGCCAGCAGCCCGCCGGGGGGGGCCCCGACGGGCTATGGCTACACCTTC. It is translated as CASSPPGGAPTGYGYTF.

The chain couples TRBV7-2 to TRBJ1-1; D not certain. With 7 bases removed from V and 1 base from J, the gap between germline ends came to 10 bases. The CDR3 loop spans 13 amino acids. CDR1 SGHTA and CDR2 FQGNSA come from the germline V gene. The CDR3: CASTTPWNTEAFF. Here the CDR3 DNA reads TGTGCCAGCACAACCCCTTGGAACACTGAAGCTTTCTTT.

CDR3 in DNA: TGTGCCAGCAGTTTTTGGTTGGAAGCTGGCTACACCTTC. It is translated as CASSFWLEAGYTF. The chain is built from TRBV12-3 or TRBV12-4 and TRBJ1-2; D unresolved. The CDR3 is 13 residues long. V was trimmed by 3 bases and J by 7 bases, leaving 12 bases between them.

This chain links TRBV6-2 or TRBV6-3 with TRBJ2-7, with a tentative D call TRBD1 (6 bases). The CDR3 covers 14 residues. V lost 4 bases and J 3 bases, leaving 13 bases between the germline ends. Germline CDR1 and CDR2: MNHEY and SVGEGT. CDR3: CASSWGPSLYEQYF. The CDR3 DNA reads TGTGCCAGCAGTTGGGGGCCTTCCCTCTACGAGCAGTACTTC.

This chain connects TRBV15 to TRBJ2-7; 9 nucleotides align to TRBD1. The CDR3 runs 15 residues. Looked up from germline, CDR1 is LNHNV and CDR2 is YYDKDF (reference sequence). The trim removed 3 bases at V and 3 bases at J, leaving 6 bases unmatched. CDR3 region: CATSRGGQGFYEQYF. CDR3 DNA: TGTGCCACCAGCAGGGGGGGACAGGGATTCTACGAGCAGTACTTC.

J is TRBJ1-1 and V is TRBV19; D perhaps matches TRBD1 (5 bases). The CDR3 extends over 15 amino acids. Trimming removed 6 bases at V and 3 bases at J, with 17 bases between. The germline V gene has CDR1 LNHDA and CDR2 SQIVND (reference sequence). In nucleotides, the CDR3 is TGTGCCAGTAGCCCCCGGGCAGGGTATGACACTGAAGCTTTCTTT. Translating it yields CASSPRAGYDTEAFF.

The rearrangement links TRBV6-6 to TRBJ1-4; D is unclear. CDR1 is MNHNY, CDR2 SVGAGI, per germline (reference sequence). V lost 6 bases and J 0 bases, leaving 11 bases between the germline ends. The CDR3 has 15 amino acids. CDR3 DNA: TGTGCCAGCAGAACAGACGGATCAACTAATGAAAAACTGTTTTTT. This gives the protein CASRTDGSTNEKLFF.

The chain joins TRBV4-1 to TRBJ2-7; 11 bases are a match to TRBD2. The CDR3 runs to 18 residues. Germline V gives CDR1 MGHRA, CDR2 YSYEKL. J gave up 0 bases and V 1 base, and 8 bases lay outside the gene matches. The chain's CDR3 is CASSQVLASGGSSYEQYF. Written as DNA, the CDR3 is TGCGCCAGCAGCCAAGTCTTGGCTAGCGGGGGGAGCTCCTACGAGCAGTACTTC.

This rearrangement joins TRBV5-4 to TRBJ2-2; 14 nucleotides line up with TRBD2. The CDR3 length is 16 residues. The trim removed 4 bases at V and 7 bases at J, leaving 6 bases unmatched. The germline gives CDR1 SGHNT, CDR2 YYREEE (reference sequence). The CDR3 is CASSGTSGSLVGELFF. CDR3 DNA sequence: TGTGCCAGCAGCGGGACTAGCGGGAGCCTTGTCGGGGAGCTGTTTTTT. Complete variable domain (other parts from reference TRBV5-4 and TRBJ2-2): ETGVTQSPTHLIKTRGQQVTLRCSSQSGHNTVSWYQQALGQGPQFIFQYYREEENGRGNFPPRFSGLQFPNYSSELNVNALELDDSALYLCASSGTSGSLVGELFFGEGSRLTVL.

The chain uses TRBV9 and TRBJ2-3; the D gene is possibly TRBD2 (6 bases). From germline, CDR1 is SGDLS and CDR2 YYNGEE. CDR3 length: 17 residues. The germline V and J ends were trimmed by 0 bases and 2 bases, with 16 bases remaining between them. CDR3 bases: TGTGCCAGCAGCGTAGATCCACCGGGACTCCACACAGATACGCAGTATTTT. Protein sequence: CASSVDPPGLHTDTQYF.

The chain uses TRBV4-1 and TRBJ2-7, with unresolved D. Between the trimmed V and J ends, which lost 0 bases and 2 bases, there was a span of 11 bases. CDR1 MGHRA and CDR2 YSYEKL come from the germline V gene. The CDR3 length is 15 residues. The CDR3 sequence: CASSQDLNVAYEQYF. As DNA, the CDR3 is TGCGCCAGCAGCCAAGATCTTAACGTCGCCTACGAGCAGTACTTC.

CDR3 region: CATSGGANTEAFF. The CDR3 DNA reads TGTGCCACCAGTGGGGGGGCCAACACTGAAGCTTTCTTT. This rearrangement joins TRBV24-1 to TRBJ1-1, with TRBD1 as a possible D gene (6 bases). The CDR3 spans 13 residues. CDR1 and CDR2 (germline): KGHDR, SFDVKD. Trimming pared 5 bases from V and 2 bases from J, leaving 8 bases between.

The chain recombines TRBV29-1 with TRBJ1-5; D is perhaps TRBD1 (5 bases). Deletions cut 2 bases from V and 5 bases from J, with 7 bases between. Germline CDR1 SQVTM, CDR2 ANQGSEA. This CDR3 spans 12 amino acids. CDR3 DNA sequence: TGCAGCGTTGAACGGGGGGATCAGCCCCAGCATTTT. Its translation is CSVERGDQPQHF.

This rearrangement joins TRBV19 to TRBJ1-5, with D tentatively TRBD1 (5 bases). From germline, CDR1 is LNHDA and CDR2 SQIVND (reference sequence). The germline V and J ends were trimmed by 4 bases and 2 bases, with 18 bases remaining between them. The CDR3 loop spans 17 amino acids. The CDR3 nucleotides read TGTGCCAGTAGTACCCTAGAAGGGGTGAGGGGCAATCAGCCCCAGCATTTT. It is translated as CASSTLEGVRGNQPQHF. Full variable domain (rest looked up from reference TRBV19 and TRBJ1-5): DGGITQSPKYLFRKEGQNVTLSCEQNLNHDAMYWYRQDPGQGLRLIYYSQIVNDFQKGDIAEGYSVSREKKESFPLTVTSAQKNPTAFYLCASSTLEGVRGNQPQHFGDGTRLSIL.

The gene calls are TRBV12-3 or TRBV12-4 and TRBJ1-2; D gene uncertain. This CDR3 spans 11 amino acids. Trimming removed 5 bases from V and 5 bases from J, with 6 bases in between. The CDR3 DNA is TGTGCCAGCAGTGGATCTTATGGCTACACCTTC. It specifies CASSGSYGYTF.

The gene calls are TRBV21-1 and TRBJ1-2. TRBV21-1 is a documented pseudogene. CDR3 size: 12 residues. The CDR3 DNA reads TGTGCCAGCAGCAAAGAGGAGGGTAGCTACACCTTC. Translating gives CASSKEEGSYTF.

The genes are TRBV7-2 and TRBJ1-1; 7 bases align to TRBD1. This CDR3 spans 13 amino acids. Germline loops: CDR1 SGHTA, CDR2 FQGNSA. Losses at the gene ends were 8 bases for V and 2 bases for J; bases not matched to a gene: 5. In nucleotides, the CDR3 is TGTGCCAGCGGCAGGGGGGTCAACACTGAAGCTTTCTTT. Translation gives CASGRGVNTEAFF.

The chain carries TRBV14 and TRBJ2-5; 9 bases line up with TRBD2. This CDR3 is built from 16 residues. Per germline, CDR1 SGHDN and CDR2 FVKESK. Germline trimming cut 4 bases from V and 1 base from J; bases unmatched to any gene: 7. The CDR3 reads CASSRGASGAQETQYF. In DNA form, the CDR3 reads TGTGCCAGCAGCCGTGGGGCTAGCGGGGCCCAAGAGACCCAGTACTTC. Full variable domain (remainder filled in from reference TRBV14 and TRBJ2-5): EAGVTQFPSHSVIEKGQTVTLRCDPISGHDNLYWYRRVMGKEIKFLLHFVKESKQDESGMPNNRFLAERTGGTYSTLKVQPAELEDSGVYFCASSRGASGAQETQYFGPGTRLLVL.

The chain carries TRBV12-3 or TRBV12-4 and TRBJ2-7, with 10 bases identical to TRBD2. This CDR3 comprises 13 residues. V dropped 7 bases and J dropped 3; count of bases not matched to a gene: 3. The DNA for the CDR3 is TGTGCCAGCAAATGGACTAGCGGCTACGAGCAGTACTTC. Amino acid sequence: CASKWTSGYEQYF.

The rearrangement joins TRBV2 to TRBJ2-5; tentative D call: TRBD1 (6 bases). Trimming took off 6 bases at V and 5 bases at J, with 16 bases between the two ends. The germline V gene has CDR1 SNHLY and CDR2 FYNNEI. The length of the CDR3 is 14 residues. CDR3 amino acids: CASSIGGTGETQYF. In DNA, the CDR3 is TGTGCCAGCAGCATTGGGGGCACGGGGGAGACCCAGTACTTC.

The chain employs TRBV6-5 and TRBJ2-7; the D is unclear. V was shortened by 2 bases and J by 5 bases, with 19 bases between the two germline ends. CDR1 MNHEY and CDR2 SVGAGI come from the germline V gene. The CDR3 contains 16 residues. The CDR3 loop is CASSYSRKARLHEQYF. CDR3 bases: TGTGCCAGCAGTTACAGTCGAAAGGCCCGTCTTCACGAGCAGTACTTC.